Each of the 11 T cell receptor beta chains below was sequenced from the same sample in a study of regulatory T cells in long-lasting Graves disease. The TCR beta library used iRepertoire HTBI primers with Arm-PCR amplification of CDR3. MiXCR was run by TCRdb on the multiplex PCR reads, yielding one entry per CDR3 protein. The table includes 350,000 to 450,000 distinct CDR3 sequences, over 9.5% detected once. Time point in this sample: newly diagnosed GD, antithyroid drugs for less than 3 months. The TCR library was prepared using RNA isolated from PBMCs. The same data also went into a second study, on T cells in Graves' hyperthyroidism and ophthalmopathy.

The material sequenced was peripheral blood mononuclear cells (PBMCs), taken at new diagnosis, from a patient treated with antithyroid drugs. The receptor source for this set is a woman aged 18 to 35 with Graves disease.

The sample holds many counts of this clonotype. This chain uses TRBV27 with TRBJ2-1; 12 bases fit TRBD2. J lost 10 bases, V lost 5 bases, and 15 bases had no gene match. CDR3 length: 17 residues. Germline V lookup: CDR1 MNHEY, CDR2 SMNVEV (reference sequence). The CDR3 reads CASSPPRLAGDRKEQFF. The CDR3 bases are TGTGCCAGCAGTCCCCCTCGACTAGCGGGAGACCGTAAGGAGCAGTTCTTC.

The chain is built from TRBV27 and TRBJ2-1, with TRBD1 matching 7 bases. After removal of 6 bases from V and 8 bases from J, the junction contained 7 bases not matched to a gene. This CDR3 has 13 amino acids. Germline values: CDR1 MNHEY, CDR2 SMNVEV (reference sequence). Here the CDR3 reads CASRTGQIHEQFF. CDR3 DNA: TGTGCCAGCAGAACGGGACAGATCCATGAGCAGTTCTTC.

This rearrangement joins TRBV5-1 to TRBJ2-5; possibly TRBD2 for D (5 bases). The germline V gene has CDR1 SGHRS and CDR2 YFSETQ. Trimming left V 0 bases short and J 4 bases short, with 13 bases between. This CDR3 has 15 amino acids. CDR3 in DNA: TGCGCCAGCAGCTTGGCCCGCGGTAGCGTAGAGACCCAGTACTTC. Translated, it gives CASSLARGSVETQYF.

This clonotype was picked up many times. The chain links TRBV28 to TRBJ2-1; perhaps TRBD2 as D (6 bases). V was clipped by 5 bases and J by 3 bases, with 17 bases between them. Per germline, CDR1 MDHEN and CDR2 SYDVKM. This CDR3 comprises 16 residues. CDR3 amino acids: CASSPGGADNYNEQFF. Written as DNA, the CDR3 is TGTGCCAGCAGTCCCGGGGGTGCGGATAACTACAATGAGCAGTTCTTC.

The V call is TRBV12-3 or TRBV12-4, the J call TRBJ1-1; 8 bases agree with TRBD1. This CDR3 is built from 16 residues. Trimming removed 3 bases from V and 2 bases from J; junction bases left unmatched: 8. Written as DNA, the CDR3 is TGTGCCAGCAGTTTTTTGAACAGGGGGTTTAACACTGAAGCTTTCTTT. Protein product: CASSFLNRGFNTEAFF.

On this clonotype: Just one base apart from a much larger clone, this may be a read error. This chain joins TRBV27 and TRBJ1-1, with D possibly matching TRBD1 (6 bases). Germline V gene sequence: CDR1 MNHEY, CDR2 SMNVEV (reference sequence). V gave up 5 bases and J gave up 0 bases, with 13 bases separating them. The CDR3 consists of 15 residues. The CDR3 DNA is TGTGCCAGCAGTAGAGGACAGAGCCTGAACACTGAAGCTTTCTTT. This translates into CASSRGQSLNTEAFF.

This clonotype came up many times. The chain links TRBV7-2 to TRBJ2-1, with TRBD1 matching over 8 bases. Germline assignment: CDR1 SGHTA and CDR2 FQGNSA. Germline trimming cut 0 bases from V and 6 bases from J; bases unmatched to any gene: 7. The CDR3 runs to 16 residues. The CDR3 here is CASSLAGQGKVNEQFF. CDR3 DNA sequence: TGTGCCAGCAGCTTAGCAGGACAGGGAAAAGTCAATGAGCAGTTCTTC.

At least ten counts were recorded for this clonotype. The chain is built from TRBV29-1 and TRBJ2-5; D gene uncertain. Germline assignment: CDR1 SQVTM and CDR2 ANQGSEA. The CDR3 extends over 12 amino acids. Between the trimmed V and J ends, which lost 3 bases and 5 bases, there was a span of 10 bases. CDR3 amino acids: CSVEGVMETQYF. The CDR3 nucleotides read TGCAGCGTTGAGGGCGTGATGGAGACCCAGTACTTC. Filled out from reference TRBV29-1 and TRBJ2-5, the complete variable domain reads SAVISQKPSRDICQRGTSLTIQCQVDSQVTMMFWYRQQPGQSLTLIATANQGSEATYESGFVIDKFPISRPNLTFSTLTVSNMSPEDSSIYLCSVEGVMETQYFGPGTRLLVL.

This clonotype has only one observation. This chain joins TRBV7-2 and TRBJ1-4; D unresolved. Germline-derived CDR1 and CDR2 are SGHTA and FQGNSA. The CDR3 is 16 amino acids. Between the trimmed V and J ends, which lost 6 bases and 6 bases, there was a span of 20 bases. Here the CDR3 DNA reads TGTGCCAGCAGTCCCGAACCGGGTCTCTGGGATGAAAAACTGTTTTTT. Its translation is CASSPEPGLWDEKLFF.

Comments on this clonotype: The CDR3 carries no conserved terminal phenylalanine or tryptophan, so it likely arises from a read error. CDR3 sequence (DNA): TGTGCCAGCAGCTTAGTGGGGACAGATACGCAGTATCTT. As protein: CASSLVGTDTQYL. The rearrangement links TRBV7-9 to TRBJ2-3; no firm D call. CDR1 is SEHNR, CDR2 FQNEAQ, per germline (reference sequence). The CDR3 extends over 13 amino acids. Trimming took off 1 base at V and 3 bases at J, with 5 bases between the two ends.

Here the CDR3 reads CASGLGSSPLHF. CDR3 DNA sequence: TGTGCCAGCGGCCTTGGGAGTTCACCCCTCCACTTT. The chain links TRBV28 to TRBJ1-6, with D uncertain. Germline V gene sequence: CDR1 MDHEN, CDR2 SYDVKM. The length of the CDR3 is 12 residues. The ends were cut back, 8 bases at V and 9 bases at J, with 11 bases in the middle.